The rows below give T cell receptor beta chains drawn from one sample of a study of T cells after yellow fever vaccination. TCRdb passed the 5' RACE reads through MiXCR, listing each CDR3 protein once. The repertoire holds about 310,000 distinct CDR3 sequences, with around 4% as singletons. The starting material was PBMCs, obtained on the day of the yellow fever booster vaccination. The receptors come from a young man who received the YFV17D yellow fever vaccine. Both conserved end residues are part of each CDR3.

V	J	CDR3
TRBV2	TRBJ1-2	CASSDLMGAVTGYTF
TRBV19	TRBJ1-1	CASTTDQGAEAFF
TRBV4-3	TRBJ1-5	CASSQAVGDGPQHF
TRBV12-3/TRBV12-4	TRBJ1-2	CASSGRLGAKPGYTF
TRBV18	TRBJ2-7	CASSRTSGTSYEQYF
TRBV30	TRBJ2-5	CAWSVQGETQYF
TRBV4-2	TRBJ2-1	CASSHPLAARGNEQFF
TRBV4-3	TRBJ2-1	CASSQDPTRSEQFF
TRBV11-2	TRBJ2-1	CASSPLAGVSEQFF
TRBV6-5	TRBJ2-5	CASNRQGQETQYF
TRBV5-5	TRBJ2-7	CASSFTGLIAYEQYF
TRBV7-2	TRBJ2-4	CASSFPRQGKNIQYF
TRBV2	TRBJ2-7	CASSERRAGPEQYF
TRBV4-2	TRBJ2-3	CASSQSSGVADTQYF
TRBV4-3	TRBJ2-3	CASSQDTRNPHTDTQYF
TRBV3-1	TRBJ2-5	CASSLPPGQGAGTQYF
TRBV7-9	TRBJ1-5	CASSLGWAGDILEPQHF
TRBV3-1	TRBJ1-2	CASSLRELGYTF
TRBV2	TRBJ2-3	CASSEGPNTDTQYF
TRBV5-1	TRBJ2-5	CASSSPGQQETQYF
TRBV5-5	TRBJ2-2	CASSPGGELFF
TRBV29-1	TRBJ2-5	CSVEVSGGLETQYF
TRBV6-2/TRBV6-3	TRBJ2-5	CASSSSGDRETQYF